This record looks at one TCR beta chain sequence and its context. Its antigen is undetermined. Cells were stimulated nonspecifically with anti-CD3/anti-CD28 magnetic beads. Sorting selected CD4+ T cells upregulating both CD40 ligand and CD69. V lost 6 bases and J 0 bases, leaving 13 bases between the germline ends. Germline-derived CDR1 and CDR2 are SGHRS and YFSETQ. The CDR3 has 15 residues. The libraries were made with immunoSEQ version 4 in survey mode. Only in-frame clones appear in the TCRdb table, and some are missing; sequencing was by immunoSEQ multiplex PCR. The sample lists 44,000 or so clones, 91% occurring once. This entry comes from a study of persistence of HIV-infected CD4 T cells. Background on the study: A couple of participants gave one leukapheresis sample; others gave up to roughly 180 mL blood repeatedly. Anti-CD3/anti-CD28 beads activated more cells than antigen stimulation did.

The input for sequencing was CD4+ T cells sorted from PBMCs after roughly 18-hour stimulation, taken from a patient who received antiretroviral therapy. The clonotype was recovered from an adult man with HIV who was CMV-seropositive. The V gene is TRBV5-1, the J gene TRBJ1-3; perhaps TRBD1 as D (5 bases). DNA for the CDR3: TGCGCCAGCAATCCGGGGCACCTCTCTGGAAACACCATATATTTT. This translates into CASNPGHLSGNTIYF.